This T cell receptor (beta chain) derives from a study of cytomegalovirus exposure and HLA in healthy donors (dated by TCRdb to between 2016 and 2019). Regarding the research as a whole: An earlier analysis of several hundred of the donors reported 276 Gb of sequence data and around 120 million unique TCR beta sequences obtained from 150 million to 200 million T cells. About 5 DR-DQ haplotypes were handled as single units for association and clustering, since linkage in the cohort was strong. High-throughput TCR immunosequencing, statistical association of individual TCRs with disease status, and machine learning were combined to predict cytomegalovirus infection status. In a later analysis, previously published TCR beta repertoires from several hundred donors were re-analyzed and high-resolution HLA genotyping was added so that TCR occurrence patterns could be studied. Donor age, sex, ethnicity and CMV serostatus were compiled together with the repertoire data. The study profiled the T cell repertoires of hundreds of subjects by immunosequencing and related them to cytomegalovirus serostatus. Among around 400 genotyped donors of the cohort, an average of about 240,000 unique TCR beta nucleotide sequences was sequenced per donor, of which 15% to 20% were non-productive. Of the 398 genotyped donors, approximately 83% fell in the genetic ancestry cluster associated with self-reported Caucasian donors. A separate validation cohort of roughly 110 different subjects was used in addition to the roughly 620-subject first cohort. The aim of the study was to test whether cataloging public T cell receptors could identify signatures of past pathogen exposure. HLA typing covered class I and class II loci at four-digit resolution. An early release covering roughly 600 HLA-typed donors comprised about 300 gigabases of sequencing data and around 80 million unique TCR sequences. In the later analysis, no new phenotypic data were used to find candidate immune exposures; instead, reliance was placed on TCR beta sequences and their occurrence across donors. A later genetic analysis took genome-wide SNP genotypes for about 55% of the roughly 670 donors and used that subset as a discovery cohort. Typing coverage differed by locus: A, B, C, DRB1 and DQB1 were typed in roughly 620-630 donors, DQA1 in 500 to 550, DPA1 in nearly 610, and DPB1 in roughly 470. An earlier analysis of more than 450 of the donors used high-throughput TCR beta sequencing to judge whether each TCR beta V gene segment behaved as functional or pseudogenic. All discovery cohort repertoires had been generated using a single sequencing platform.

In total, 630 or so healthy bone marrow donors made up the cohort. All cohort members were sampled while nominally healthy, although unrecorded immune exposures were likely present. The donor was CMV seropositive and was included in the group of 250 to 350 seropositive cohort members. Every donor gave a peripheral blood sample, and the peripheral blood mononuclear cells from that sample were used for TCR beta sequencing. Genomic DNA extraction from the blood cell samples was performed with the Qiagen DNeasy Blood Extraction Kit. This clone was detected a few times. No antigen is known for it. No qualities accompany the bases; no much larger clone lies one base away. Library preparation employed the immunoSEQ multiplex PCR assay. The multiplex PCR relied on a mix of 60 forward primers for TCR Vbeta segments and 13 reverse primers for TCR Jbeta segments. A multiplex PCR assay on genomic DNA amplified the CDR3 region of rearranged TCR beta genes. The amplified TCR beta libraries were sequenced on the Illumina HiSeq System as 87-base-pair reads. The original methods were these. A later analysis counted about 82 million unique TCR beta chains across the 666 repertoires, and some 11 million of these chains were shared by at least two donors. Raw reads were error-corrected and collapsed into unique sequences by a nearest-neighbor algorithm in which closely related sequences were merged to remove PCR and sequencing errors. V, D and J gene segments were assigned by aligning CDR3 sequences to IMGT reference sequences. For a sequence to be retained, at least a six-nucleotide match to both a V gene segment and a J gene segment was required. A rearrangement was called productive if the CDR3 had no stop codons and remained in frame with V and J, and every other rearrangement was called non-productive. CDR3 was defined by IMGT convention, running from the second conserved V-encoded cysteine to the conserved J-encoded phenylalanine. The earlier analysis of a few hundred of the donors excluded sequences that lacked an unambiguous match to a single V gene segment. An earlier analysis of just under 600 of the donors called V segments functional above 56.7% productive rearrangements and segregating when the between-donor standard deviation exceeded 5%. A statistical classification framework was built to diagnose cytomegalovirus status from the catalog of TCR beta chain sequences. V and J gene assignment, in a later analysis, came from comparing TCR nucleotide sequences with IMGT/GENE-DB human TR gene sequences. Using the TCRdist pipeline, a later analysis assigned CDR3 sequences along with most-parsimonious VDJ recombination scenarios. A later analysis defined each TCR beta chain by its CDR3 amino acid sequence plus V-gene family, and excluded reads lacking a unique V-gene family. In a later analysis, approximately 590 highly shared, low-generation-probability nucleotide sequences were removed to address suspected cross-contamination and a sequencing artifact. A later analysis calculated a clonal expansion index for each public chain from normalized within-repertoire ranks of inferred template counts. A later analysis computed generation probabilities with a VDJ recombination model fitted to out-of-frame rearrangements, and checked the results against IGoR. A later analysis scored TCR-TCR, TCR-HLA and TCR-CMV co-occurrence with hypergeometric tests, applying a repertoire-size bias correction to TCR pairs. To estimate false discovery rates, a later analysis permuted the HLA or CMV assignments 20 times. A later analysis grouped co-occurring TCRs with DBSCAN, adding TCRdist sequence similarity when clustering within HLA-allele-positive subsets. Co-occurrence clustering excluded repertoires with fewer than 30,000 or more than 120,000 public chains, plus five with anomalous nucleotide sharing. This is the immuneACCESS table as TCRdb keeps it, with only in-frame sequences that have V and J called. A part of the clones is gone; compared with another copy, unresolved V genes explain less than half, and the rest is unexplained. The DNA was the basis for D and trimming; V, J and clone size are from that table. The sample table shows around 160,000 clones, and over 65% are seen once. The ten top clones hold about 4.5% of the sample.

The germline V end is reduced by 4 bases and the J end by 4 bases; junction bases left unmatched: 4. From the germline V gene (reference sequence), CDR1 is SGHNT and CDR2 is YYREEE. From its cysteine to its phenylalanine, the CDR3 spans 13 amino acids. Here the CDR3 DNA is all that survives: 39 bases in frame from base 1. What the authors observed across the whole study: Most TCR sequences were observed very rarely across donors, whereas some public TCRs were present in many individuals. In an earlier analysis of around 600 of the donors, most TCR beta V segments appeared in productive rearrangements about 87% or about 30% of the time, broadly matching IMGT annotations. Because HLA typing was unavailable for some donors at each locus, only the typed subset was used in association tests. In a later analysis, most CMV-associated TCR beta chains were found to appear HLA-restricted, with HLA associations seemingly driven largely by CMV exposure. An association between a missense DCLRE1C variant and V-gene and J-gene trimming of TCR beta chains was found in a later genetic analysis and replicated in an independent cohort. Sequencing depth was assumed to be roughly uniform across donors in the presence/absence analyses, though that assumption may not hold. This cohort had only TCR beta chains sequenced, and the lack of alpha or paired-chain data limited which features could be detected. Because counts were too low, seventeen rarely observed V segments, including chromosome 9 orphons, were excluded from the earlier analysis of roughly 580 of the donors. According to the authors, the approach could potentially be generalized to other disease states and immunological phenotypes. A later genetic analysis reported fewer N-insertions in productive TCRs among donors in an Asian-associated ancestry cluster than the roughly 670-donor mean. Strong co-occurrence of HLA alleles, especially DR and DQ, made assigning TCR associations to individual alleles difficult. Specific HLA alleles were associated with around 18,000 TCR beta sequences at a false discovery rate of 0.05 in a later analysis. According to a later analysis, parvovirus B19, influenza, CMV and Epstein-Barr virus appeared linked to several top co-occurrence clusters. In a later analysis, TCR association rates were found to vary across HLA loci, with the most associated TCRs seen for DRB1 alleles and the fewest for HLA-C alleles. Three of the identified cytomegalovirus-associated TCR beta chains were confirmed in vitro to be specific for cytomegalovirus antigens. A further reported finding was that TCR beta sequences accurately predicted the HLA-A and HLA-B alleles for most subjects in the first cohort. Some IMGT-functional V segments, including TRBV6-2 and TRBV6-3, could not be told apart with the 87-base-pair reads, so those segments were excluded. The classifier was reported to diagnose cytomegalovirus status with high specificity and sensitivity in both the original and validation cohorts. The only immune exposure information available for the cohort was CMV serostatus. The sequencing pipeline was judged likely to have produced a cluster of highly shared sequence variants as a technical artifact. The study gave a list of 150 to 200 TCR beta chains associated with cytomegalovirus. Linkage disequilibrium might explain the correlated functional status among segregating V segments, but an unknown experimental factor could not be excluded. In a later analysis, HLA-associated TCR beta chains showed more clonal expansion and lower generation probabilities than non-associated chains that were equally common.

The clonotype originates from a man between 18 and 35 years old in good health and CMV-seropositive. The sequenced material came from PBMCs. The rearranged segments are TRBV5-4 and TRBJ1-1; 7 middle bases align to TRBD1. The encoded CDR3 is CASSDRVLTEAFF. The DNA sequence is TGTGCCAGCAGCGACAGGGTTCTCACTGAAGCTTTCTTT.